This T cell receptor (beta chain) was recovered during a study of blood T cell repertoires in COVID-19. Using immunoSEQ multiplex PCR, the repertoire was profiled, and TCRdb retains in-frame clones only, with some absent. The repertoire consists of 89,000 or so clones, with 85% occurring once and the leading ten covering around 38%. The length of the CDR3 is 17 residues. Trimming took 6 bases from V and 6 from J; bases not matched to a gene: 10. CDR1 and CDR2 from the germline V gene are MRHNA and SNTAGT. The TCR originated in a man older than 75 with acute or convalescent COVID-19. The sample consisted of peripheral blood. The rearrangement joins TRBV6-4 to TRBJ2-1; 14 bases are shared with TRBD2. The CDR3 protein is CASSDRTSGRPGNEQFF. Here the CDR3 DNA reads TGTGCCAGCAGCGACAGGACTAGCGGGAGGCCGGGCAATGAGCAGTTCTTC.